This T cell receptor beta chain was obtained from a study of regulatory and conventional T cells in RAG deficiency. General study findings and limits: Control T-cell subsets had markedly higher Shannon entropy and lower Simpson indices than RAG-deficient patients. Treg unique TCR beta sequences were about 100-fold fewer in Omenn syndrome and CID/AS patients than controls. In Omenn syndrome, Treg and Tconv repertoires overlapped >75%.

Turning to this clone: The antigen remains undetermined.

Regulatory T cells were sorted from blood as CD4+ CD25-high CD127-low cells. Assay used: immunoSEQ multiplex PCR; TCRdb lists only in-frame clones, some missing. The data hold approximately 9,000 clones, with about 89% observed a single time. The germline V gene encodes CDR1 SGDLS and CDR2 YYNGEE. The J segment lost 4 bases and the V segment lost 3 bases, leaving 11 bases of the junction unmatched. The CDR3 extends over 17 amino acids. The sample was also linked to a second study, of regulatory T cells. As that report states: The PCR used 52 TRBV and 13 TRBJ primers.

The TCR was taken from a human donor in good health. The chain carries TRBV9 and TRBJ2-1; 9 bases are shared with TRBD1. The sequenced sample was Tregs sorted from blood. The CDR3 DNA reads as TGTGCCAGCAGCGCTTCCTACGCCGGGACAGGGTACAATGAGCAGTTCTTC. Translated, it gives CASSASYAGTGYNEQFF.